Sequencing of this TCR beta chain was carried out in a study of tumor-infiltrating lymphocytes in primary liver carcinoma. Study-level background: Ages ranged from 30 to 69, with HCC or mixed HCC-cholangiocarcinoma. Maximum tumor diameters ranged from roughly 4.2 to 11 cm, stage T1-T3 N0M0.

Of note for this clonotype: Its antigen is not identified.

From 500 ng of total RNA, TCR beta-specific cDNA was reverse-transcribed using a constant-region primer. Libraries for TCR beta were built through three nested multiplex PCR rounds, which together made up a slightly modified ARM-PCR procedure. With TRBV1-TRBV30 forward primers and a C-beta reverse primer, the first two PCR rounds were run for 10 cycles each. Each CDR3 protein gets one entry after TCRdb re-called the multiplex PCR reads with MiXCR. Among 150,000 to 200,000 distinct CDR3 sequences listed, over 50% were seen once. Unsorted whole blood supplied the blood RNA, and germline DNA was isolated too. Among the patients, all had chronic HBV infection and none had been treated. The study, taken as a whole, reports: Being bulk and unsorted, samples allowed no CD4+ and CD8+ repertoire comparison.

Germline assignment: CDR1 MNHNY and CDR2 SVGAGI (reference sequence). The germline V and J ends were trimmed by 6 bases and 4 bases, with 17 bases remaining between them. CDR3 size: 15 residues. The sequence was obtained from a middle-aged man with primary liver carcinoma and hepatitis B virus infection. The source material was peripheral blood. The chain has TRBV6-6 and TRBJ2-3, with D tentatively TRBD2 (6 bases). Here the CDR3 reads CASRLGTSKADTQYF. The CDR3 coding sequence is TGTGCCAGCAGACTTGGGACTTCTAAGGCAGATACGCAGTATTTT.